The 24 T cell receptor beta chains below come from one sample, sequenced in a study of blood T cell repertoires in COVID-19. Sequencing was performed with immunoSEQ multiplex PCR; in TCRdb, only in-frame clones are kept and a portion is missing. Of approximately 85,000 clones listed, around 87% are singletons. The sample taken for sequencing was peripheral blood. The receptors originated from a woman between 45 and 60 years old with active or convalescent COVID-19.

The rearrangement links TRBV6-5 to TRBJ1-1; D remains unclear. The CDR3 is 12 residues long. Germline V lookup: CDR1 MNHEY, CDR2 SVGAGI. With 6 bases removed from V and 5 bases from J, the gap between germline ends came to 10 bases. The CDR3 coding sequence is TGTGCCAGCAGCCCGCCGGGAACTGAAGCTTTCTTT. Translating it yields CASSPPGTEAFF.

This chain links TRBV29-1 with TRBJ2-7; a weak D match, TRBD1 (6 bases). The CDR3 has 11 amino acids. Germline assignment: CDR1 SQVTM and CDR2 ANQGSEA. V was cut by 7 bases and J by 3 bases, with 10 bases left in between. The CDR3 sequence: CSARGNYEQYF. CDR3 coding DNA: TGCAGCGCCAGGGGAAACTACGAGCAGTACTTC.

J is TRBJ2-1 and V is TRBV3-1 (or the pseudogene TRBV3-2); 8 bases line up with TRBD2. Germline V CDR1 and CDR2: LGHDT, YNNKEL (reference sequence). The trim removed 0 bases at V and 3 bases at J, leaving 7 bases unmatched. CDR3 length: 17 residues. The CDR3 sequence is CASSQERLAGVYNEQFF. CDR3 sequence (DNA): TGTGCCAGCAGCCAAGAACGGCTAGCGGGCGTCTACAATGAGCAGTTCTTC.

This chain's CDR3 is CASSPARGGAGANVLTF. The CDR3 coding sequence is TGTGCCAGCAGCCCCGCACGGGGGGGGGCTGGGGCCAACGTCCTGACTTTC. This sequence joins TRBV3-1 (or the pseudogene TRBV3-2) and TRBJ2-6; TRBD2 matches at 8 bases. With V trimmed by 4 bases and J by 2 bases, 7 bases remained unmatched. In germline, CDR1 is LGHDT, CDR2 YNNKEL (reference sequence). This CDR3 has 17 residues.

The rearrangement links TRBV29-1 to TRBJ2-1; TRBD2 agrees at 12 bases. The CDR3 totals 17 residues. J lost 7 bases, V lost 0 bases, and 10 bases had no gene match. Germline CDR1 SQVTM, CDR2 ANQGSEA. The CDR3 is CSVEERRLAGGLNEQFF. The DNA for the CDR3 is TGCAGCGTTGAAGAACGACGTCTAGCGGGGGGGCTTAATGAGCAGTTCTTC.

The chain carries TRBV4-3 and TRBJ2-3; TRBD2 is a possible D gene (6 bases). The CDR3 totals 15 residues. V dropped 1 base and J dropped 3 bases, with 11 bases sitting between them. Germline V CDR1 and CDR2: LGHNA, YSLEER. As DNA, the CDR3 is TGCGCCAGCAGCCAAGGTGGGCTAGCGACAGATACGCAGTATTTT. Its protein is CASSQGGLATDTQYF.

The chain links TRBV7-2 to TRBJ2-1; tentatively, D is TRBD1 (5 bases). The ends were cut back, 3 bases at V and 3 bases at J, with 12 bases in the middle. The CDR3 has 15 amino acids. Germline lookup yields CDR1 SGHTA and CDR2 FQGNSA. The CDR3 here is CASSFRGQGYNEQFF. For the CDR3, the DNA is TGTGCCAGCAGCTTCCGAGGTCAGGGCTACAATGAGCAGTTCTTC.

J is TRBJ2-7 and V is TRBV29-1; a possible D gene is TRBD1 (5 bases). Germline CDR1 reads SQVTM; CDR2 reads ANQGSEA. There are 12 residues in the CDR3. V lost 6 bases and J lost 7, with 16 bases in between. CDR3: CSVQGTEWEQYF. CDR3 DNA sequence: TGCAGCGTCCAGGGTACGGAATGGGAGCAGTACTTC.

The rearrangement uses TRBV19 and TRBJ1-1; perhaps TRBD1 as D (6 bases). CDR3 length: 13 residues. Per germline, CDR1 LNHDA and CDR2 SQIVND (reference sequence). V was trimmed by 6 bases and J by 5 bases, leaving 13 bases between them. The CDR3 DNA reads as TGTGCCAGTAGCTCGGACAGAGAAACTGAAGCTTTCTTT. Translated, it gives CASSSDRETEAFF.

As regards this clone: One end of the junction fails to match germline, which may point to a read error. This chain links TRBV15 with TRBJ1-1; tentatively, D is TRBD1 (5 bases). The CDR3 totals 11 residues. CDR1 is LNHNV and CDR2 is YYDKDF in the germline V gene (reference sequence). As DNA, the CDR3 is TGTGCCACCAGCAGAGGATCGCAGGGTCATTTT. This codes for CATSRGSQGHF. Full variable domain (rest looked up from reference TRBV15 and TRBJ1-1): DAMVIQNPRYQVTQFGKPVTLSCSQTLNHNVMYWYQQKSSQAPKLLFHYYDKDFNNEADTPDNFQSRRPNTSFCFLDIRSPGLGDTAMYLCATSRGSQGHFGQGTRLTVV.

The rearrangement links TRBV2 to TRBJ2-1; a weak D match, TRBD1 (6 bases). CDR3 length equals 14 residues. Per the germline V gene, CDR1 is SNHLY and CDR2 is FYNNEI. The ends were cut back, 5 bases at V and 7 bases at J, with 15 bases in the middle. The CDR3 DNA sequence: TGTGCCAGCAGTTTGAACAGGGCTTCTAATGAGCAGTTCTTC. This sequence encodes CASSLNRASNEQFF. Based on the CDR3 plus reference TRBV2 and TRBJ2-1, the full variable domain is EPEVTQTPSHQVTQMGQEVILRCVPISNHLYFYWYRQILGQKVEFLVSFYNNEISEKSEIFDDQFSVERPDGSNFTLKIRSTKLEDSAMYFCASSLNRASNEQFFGPGTRLTVL.

This sequence joins TRBV6-5 and TRBJ1-5; TRBD1 aligns across 7 bases. Germline CDR1 reads MNHEY; CDR2 reads SVGAGI. V was clipped by 7 bases and J by 6 bases; unmatched bases: 6. The CDR3 extends over 13 amino acids. The chain's CDR3 is CASKGGSGQPQHF. DNA for the CDR3: TGTGCCAGCAAAGGGGGCTCGGGTCAGCCCCAGCATTTT.

The chain couples TRBV5-1 to TRBJ1-1, with TRBD1 as a possible D gene (5 bases). V gave up 4 bases and J gave up 0 bases, with 10 bases separating them. CDR1 and CDR2 from the germline V gene are SGHRS and YFSETQ. CDR3 length equals 14 residues. This chain's CDR3 is CASSGSGLNTEAFF. The CDR3 bases are TGCGCCAGCAGCGGTTCAGGGTTGAACACTGAAGCTTTCTTT.

This clone was seen a handful of times. This chain joins TRBV4-3 and TRBJ2-6; no reliable D call. V lost 0 bases to trimming and J lost 0 bases, with 6 bases between them. The germline V gene has CDR1 LGHNA and CDR2 YSLEER. The CDR3 sequence is 16 residues long. CDR3 coding DNA: TGCGCCAGCAGCCAAGATTTGAGCTCTGGGGCCAACGTCCTGACTTTC. This translates into CASSQDLSSGANVLTF.

The rearrangement links TRBV7-2 to TRBJ2-7, with D possibly TRBD1 on 6 matching bases. V was trimmed by 5 bases and J by 3 bases, leaving 11 bases between them. Germline V lookup: CDR1 SGHTA, CDR2 FQGNSA. The CDR3 extends over 13 amino acids. The CDR3 sequence: CASSAVRGYEQYF. The CDR3 DNA is TGTGCCAGCAGCGCGGTCAGGGGCTACGAGCAGTACTTC.

The V gene is TRBV6-6, the J gene TRBJ2-5; D may be TRBD2 (6 bases). Germline V gene lookup returns CDR1 MNHNY and CDR2 SVGAGI (reference sequence). The CDR3 sequence is 15 residues long. The germline V and J ends were trimmed by 3 bases and 6 bases, with 17 bases remaining between them. The CDR3 DNA reads TGTGCCAGCAGTTATGGGGGAGGTATCCTGAAGACCCAGTACTTC. This encodes CASSYGGGILKTQYF.

For this clone: The sample has other DNA sequences that encode this CDR3 too. The rearrangement uses TRBV27 and TRBJ2-7; the match to TRBD1 covers 7 bases. J lost 0 bases, V lost 6 bases, and 5 bases had no gene match. Germline lookup yields CDR1 MNHEY and CDR2 SMNVEV (reference sequence). This CDR3 region has 14 residues. CDR3 bases: TGTGCCAGCAGCGGGACAGTCAGCTCCTACGAGCAGTACTTC. It codes for CASSGTVSSYEQYF.

The table lists this clone with a few counts. The rearrangement uses TRBV18 and TRBJ1-4, with TRBD1 matching over 10 bases. The CDR3 has 13 amino acids. Germline V gene sequence: CDR1 KGHSH, CDR2 LQKENI. V shed 3 bases, J shed 10 bases, and the junction held 2 bases outside the gene matches. The CDR3 region has the DNA TGTGCCAGCTCACCTGGACAGGGGGGAAAACTGTTTTTT. Its protein product is CASSPGQGGKLFF.

V and J are TRBV25-1 and TRBJ1-4; weak D call: TRBD1 (5 bases). The germline gives CDR1 MGHDK, CDR2 SYGVNS. This CDR3 has 15 amino acids. Trimming took off 3 bases at V and 6 bases at J, with 14 bases between the two ends. CDR3 in amino acids: CASSDPGRGDEKLFF. The CDR3 nucleotides are TGTGCCAGCAGTGACCCAGGGAGGGGAGATGAAAAACTGTTTTTT.

The chain carries TRBV27 and TRBJ2-7; D is undetermined. Trimming pared 6 bases from V and 0 bases from J, leaving 6 bases between. The CDR3 contains 12 residues. Per the germline V gene, CDR1 is MNHEY and CDR2 is SMNVEV (reference sequence). As DNA, the CDR3 is TGTGCCAGCAGACGGTCCTCCTACGAGCAGTACTTC. The encoded protein is CASRRSSYEQYF.

This clone was picked up one time. The chain carries TRBV18 and TRBJ2-7, with a possible D match to TRBD1 (6 bases). Looked up from germline, CDR1 is KGHSH and CDR2 is LQKENI. Trimming shortened V by 5 bases and J by 2 bases, and 13 bases separated the two germline ends. There are 14 residues in the CDR3. In DNA form, the CDR3 reads TGTGCCAGCTCAACCTTACAGGGTCCCTACGAGCAGTACTTC. Protein: CASSTLQGPYEQYF.

The V call is TRBV7-3, the J call TRBJ1-2, with D unclear. The germline V gene has CDR1 SGHTA and CDR2 FQGTGA. V was clipped by 5 bases and J by 4 bases, with 11 bases between them. CDR3 length: 13 residues. CDR3 bases: TGTGCCAGCAGCGAAGAGGGCGGCTATGGCTACACCTTC. Residues: CASSEEGGYGYTF.

The V and J genes are TRBV27 and TRBJ2-3; 7 positions agree with TRBD1. Germline assignment: CDR1 MNHEY and CDR2 SMNVEV (reference sequence). The J segment lost 8 bases and the V segment lost 3 bases, leaving 8 bases of the junction unmatched. The CDR3 is 14 residues long. CDR3 in DNA: TGTGCCAGCAGTTTCGGGACAGATATTGGTACGCAGTATTTT. Amino acid sequence: CASSFGTDIGTQYF.

V and J are TRBV9 and TRBJ2-3; TRBD2 aligns across 8 bases. Germline V CDR1 and CDR2: SGDLS, YYNGEE. The CDR3 is 16 amino acids. J was trimmed by 5 bases and V by 0 bases; bases with no gene match: 8. The DNA of the CDR3 is TGTGCCAGCAGCGTAGGCCTAGCGGGTTCCCAAGATACGCAGTATTTT. Translating gives CASSVGLAGSQDTQYF.